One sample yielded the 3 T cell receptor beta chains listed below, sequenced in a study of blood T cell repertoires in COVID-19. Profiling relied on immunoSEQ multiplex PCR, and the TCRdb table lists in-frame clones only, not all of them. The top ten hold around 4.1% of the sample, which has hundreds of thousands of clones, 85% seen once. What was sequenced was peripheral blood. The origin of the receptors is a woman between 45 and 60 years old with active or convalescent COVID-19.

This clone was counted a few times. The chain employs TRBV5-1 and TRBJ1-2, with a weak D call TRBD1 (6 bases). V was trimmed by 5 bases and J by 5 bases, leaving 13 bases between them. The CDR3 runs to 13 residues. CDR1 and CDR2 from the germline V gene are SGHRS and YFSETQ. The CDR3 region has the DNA TGCGCCAGCAGGGCAGGGGTCATTTATGGCTACACCTTC. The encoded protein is CASRAGVIYGYTF.

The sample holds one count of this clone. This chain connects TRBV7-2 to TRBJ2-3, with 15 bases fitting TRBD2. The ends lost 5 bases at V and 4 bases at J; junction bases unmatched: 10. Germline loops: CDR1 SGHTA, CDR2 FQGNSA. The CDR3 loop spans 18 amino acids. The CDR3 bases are TGTGCCAGCAGCGCCCCGGGACTAGCGGGAGGCCCCCCAGATACGCAGTATTTT. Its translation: CASSAPGLAGGPPDTQYF.

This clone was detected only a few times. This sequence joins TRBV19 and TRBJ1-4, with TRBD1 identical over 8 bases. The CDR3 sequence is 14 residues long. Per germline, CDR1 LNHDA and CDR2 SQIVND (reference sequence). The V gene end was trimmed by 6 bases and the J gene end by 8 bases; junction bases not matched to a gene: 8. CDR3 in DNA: TGTGCCAGTAGAGACCAGGGGGCCAGGGAAAAACTGTTTTTT. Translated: CASRDQGAREKLFF.